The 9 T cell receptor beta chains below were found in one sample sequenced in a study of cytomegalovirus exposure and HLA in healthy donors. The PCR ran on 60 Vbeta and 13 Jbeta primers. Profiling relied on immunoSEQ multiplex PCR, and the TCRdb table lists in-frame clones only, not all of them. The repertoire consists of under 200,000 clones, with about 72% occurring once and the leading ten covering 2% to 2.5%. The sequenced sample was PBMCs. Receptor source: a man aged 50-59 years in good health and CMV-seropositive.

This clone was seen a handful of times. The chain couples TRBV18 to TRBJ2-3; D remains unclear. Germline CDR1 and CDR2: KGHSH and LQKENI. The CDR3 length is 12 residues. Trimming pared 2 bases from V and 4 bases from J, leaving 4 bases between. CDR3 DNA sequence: TGTGCCAGCTCACCAGTATCAGATACGCAGTATTTT. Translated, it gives CASSPVSDTQYF. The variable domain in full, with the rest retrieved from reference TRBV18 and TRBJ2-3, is NAGVMQNPRHLVRRRGQEARLRCSPMKGHSHVYWYRQLPEEGLKFMVYLQKENIIDESGMPKERFSAEFPKEGPSILRIQQVVRGDSAAYFCASSPVSDTQYFGPGTRLTVL.

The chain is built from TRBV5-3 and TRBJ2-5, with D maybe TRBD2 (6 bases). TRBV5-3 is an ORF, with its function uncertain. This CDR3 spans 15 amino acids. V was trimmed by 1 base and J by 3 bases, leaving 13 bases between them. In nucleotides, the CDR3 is TGTGCCAGAAGCTTGTGGACTACTCGAAAAGAGACCCAGTACTTC. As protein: CARSLWTTRKETQYF.

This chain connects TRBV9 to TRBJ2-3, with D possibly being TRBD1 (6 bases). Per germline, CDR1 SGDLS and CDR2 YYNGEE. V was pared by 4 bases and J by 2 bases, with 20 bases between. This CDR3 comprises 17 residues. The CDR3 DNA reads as TGTGCCAGCAGCCCCCTCGTCGGCAGGGGCGACACAGATACGCAGTATTTT. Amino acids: CASSPLVGRGDTDTQYF.

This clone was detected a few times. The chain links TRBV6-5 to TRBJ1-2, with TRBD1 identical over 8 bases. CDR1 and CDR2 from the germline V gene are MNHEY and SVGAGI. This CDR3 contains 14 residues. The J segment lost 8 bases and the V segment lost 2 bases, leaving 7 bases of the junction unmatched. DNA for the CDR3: TGTGCCAGCAGTTACGCCAGGACAGGGATCGGCTACACCTTC. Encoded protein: CASSYARTGIGYTF.

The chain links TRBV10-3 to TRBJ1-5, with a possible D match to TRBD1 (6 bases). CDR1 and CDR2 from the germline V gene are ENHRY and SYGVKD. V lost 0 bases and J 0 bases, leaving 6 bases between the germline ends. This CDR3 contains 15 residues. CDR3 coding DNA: TGTGCCATCAGTGAGTCAGGGGGTAGCAATCAGCCCCAGCATTTT. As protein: CAISESGGSNQPQHF.

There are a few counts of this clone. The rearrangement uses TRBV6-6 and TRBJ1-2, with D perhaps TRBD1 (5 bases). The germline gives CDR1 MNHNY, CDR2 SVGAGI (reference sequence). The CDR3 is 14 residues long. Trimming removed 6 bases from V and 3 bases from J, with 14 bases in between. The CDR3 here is CASSSEGSYYGYTF. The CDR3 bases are TGTGCCAGCAGCTCGGAGGGGTCCTACTATGGCTACACCTTC.

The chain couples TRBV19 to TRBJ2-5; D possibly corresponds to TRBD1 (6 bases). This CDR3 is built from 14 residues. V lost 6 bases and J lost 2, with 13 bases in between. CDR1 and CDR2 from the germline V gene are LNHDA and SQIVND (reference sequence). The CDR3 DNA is TGTGCCAGTAGCACCTCAGGGGTGCAAGAGACCCAGTACTTC. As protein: CASSTSGVQETQYF. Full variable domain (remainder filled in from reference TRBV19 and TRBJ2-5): DGGITQSPKYLFRKEGQNVTLSCEQNLNHDAMYWYRQDPGQGLRLIYYSQIVNDFQKGDIAEGYSVSREKKESFPLTVTSAQKNPTAFYLCASSTSGVQETQYFGPGTRLLVL.

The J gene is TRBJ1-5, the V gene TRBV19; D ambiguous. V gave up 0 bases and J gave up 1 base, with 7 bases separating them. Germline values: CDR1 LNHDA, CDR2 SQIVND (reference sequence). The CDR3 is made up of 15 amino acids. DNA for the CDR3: TGTGCCAGTAGTATAGATCTTAGCAGCAATCAGCCCCAGCATTTT. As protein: CASSIDLSSNQPQHF.

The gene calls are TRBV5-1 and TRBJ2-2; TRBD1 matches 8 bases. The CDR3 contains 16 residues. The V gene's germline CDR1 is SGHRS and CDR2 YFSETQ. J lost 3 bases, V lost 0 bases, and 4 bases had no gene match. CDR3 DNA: TGCGCCAGCAGCTTGGGGACAGGGAGTTACACCGGGGAGCTGTTTTTT. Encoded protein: CASSLGTGSYTGELFF.